These 23 T cell receptor beta chains were all obtained from the same sample, sequenced in a study of human T cells and chemical hapten exposure. This sample's time point: patch test 2, 6 weeks after DPC sensitization. Treatment reported: therapeutic diphenylcyclopropenone sensitization with weekly scalp DPC. TCRdb reprocessed the RACE reads with MiXCR, giving one entry per CDR3 protein. This repertoire shows tens of thousands of distinct CDR3 sequences, 10% found once; its top ten account for approximately 4.7%. Here the sequenced sample was whole blood, taken in connection with sensitization to the hapten diphenylcyclopropenone (DPC). The receptors here all came from a woman aged 50 to 65 with alopecia areata. Some clones in this sample may be carry-over from other donors' samples.

This clonotype turned up a few times. The chain has TRBV3-1 and TRBJ1-2; D is unresolved. V gave up 4 bases and J gave up 7 bases, with 22 bases separating them. Germline V lookup: CDR1 LGHDT, CDR2 YNNKEL (reference sequence). CDR3 length: 16 residues. Here the CDR3 reads CASSPDPRLPFGGYTF. The CDR3 DNA follows: TGTGCCAGCAGCCCCGATCCGAGGCTCCCCTTCGGTGGCTACACCTTC. Combining the CDR3 with reference TRBV3-1 and TRBJ1-2 gives the whole variable domain DTAVSQTPKYLVTQMGNDKSIKCEQNLGHDTMYWYKQDSKKFLKIMFSYNNKELIINETVPNRFSPKSPDKAHLNLHINSLELGDSAVYFCASSPDPRLPFGGYTFGSGTRLTVV.

The chain employs TRBV18 and TRBJ2-7; no firm D call. Germline CDR1 reads KGHSH; CDR2 reads LQKENI. Deletions cut 2 bases from V and 2 bases from J, with 10 bases between. This CDR3 has 14 residues. The CDR3: CASSPGVYTYEQYF. CDR3 DNA sequence: TGTGCCAGCTCACCAGGGGTGTACACCTACGAGCAGTACTTC.

The chain employs TRBV3-1 and TRBJ2-2; D call uncertain. The CDR3 runs 14 residues. Trimming took 3 bases from V and 0 from J, leaving 5 bases between them. Germline V gene data show CDR1 as LGHDT and CDR2 as YNNKEL (reference sequence). CDR3 nucleotide sequence: TGTGCCAGCAGCCAGAGACCGAACACCGGGGAGCTGTTTTTT. Its protein is CASSQRPNTGELFF.

Concerning this clonotype: Lacking the conserved final phenylalanine or tryptophan, this CDR3 likely reflects a read error. The chain is built from TRBV12-3 or TRBV12-4 and TRBJ2-1, with TRBD2 as a possible D gene (5 bases). The CDR3 extends over 16 amino acids. The V and J ends lost 3 bases and 0 bases respectively, with 12 bases between them. The DNA of the CDR3 is TGTGCCAGCAGTTTTATGGGAGAGCACTCCTACAATGAGCAGTTCTCC. It codes for CASSFMGEHSYNEQFS.

This clonotype has more than one count but fewer than ten. The chain couples TRBV30 to TRBJ2-3; 10 positions match TRBD1. This CDR3 has 15 residues. Trimming took 0 bases from V and 4 from J; bases not matched to a gene: 4. Germline CDR1 reads GTSNPN; CDR2 reads SVGIG (reference sequence). In DNA, the CDR3 is TGTGCCTGGAGTGTGGGGACAGGGGCTGCAGATACGCAGTATTTT. This sequence encodes CAWSVGTGAADTQYF.

A few counts support this clonotype. The chain carries TRBV7-2 and TRBJ2-5; the D gene is possibly TRBD2 (5 bases). Trimming pared 5 bases from V and 2 bases from J, leaving 15 bases between. Germline CDR1 and CDR2: SGHTA and FQGNSA. The CDR3 spans 15 residues. The DNA for the CDR3 is TGTGCCAGCAGCCAGACAACACTAGTGCAAGAGACCCAGTACTTC. Its protein is CASSQTTLVQETQYF. The full variable domain, its missing parts supplied by reference TRBV7-2 and TRBJ2-5, is GAGVSQSPSNKVTEKGKDVELRCDPISGHTALYWYRQSLGQGLEFLIYFQGNSAPDKSGLPSDRFSAERTGGSVSTLTIQRTQQEDSAVYLCASSQTTLVQETQYFGPGTRLLVL.

This clonotype was seen a handful of times. The rearrangement uses TRBV7-2 and TRBJ1-1, with a possible D match to TRBD1 (5 bases). Germline CDR1 reads SGHTA; CDR2 reads FQGNSA. This CDR3 spans 15 amino acids. Trimming cost V 2 bases and J 4 bases, with 14 bases left between them. CDR3 sequence (DNA): TGTGCCAGCAGCTTAAAGGCATCCGGGGGCACTGAAGCTTTCTTT. This gives the protein CASSLKASGGTEAFF.

In its sample, this clonotype was seen many times. This chain links TRBV27 with TRBJ1-6, with D perhaps TRBD1 (5 bases). The CDR3 is made up of 15 amino acids. The ends were cut back, 4 bases at V and 4 bases at J, with 11 bases in the middle. In germline, CDR1 is MNHEY, CDR2 SMNVEV (reference sequence). The CDR3 bases are TGTGCCAGCAGTTCCCCTCAGGGATATAATTCACCCCTCCACTTT. Its protein is CASSSPQGYNSPLHF.

V usage is TRBV5-4 and J usage is TRBJ1-1; weak D call: TRBD1 (6 bases). Germline CDR1 and CDR2: SGHNT and YYREEE (reference sequence). This CDR3 is built from 14 residues. The V and J ends lost 0 bases and 7 bases respectively, with 13 bases between them. DNA of the CDR3: TGTGCCAGCAGCTTGGGGGGGGCGCAGGGTGAAGCTTTCTTT. It yields the protein CASSLGGAQGEAFF.

This clonotype was found many times. This chain uses TRBV29-1 with TRBJ1-3; weak D call: TRBD1 (5 bases). From germline, CDR1 is SQVTM and CDR2 ANQGSEA. The CDR3 length is 15 residues. V was trimmed by 3 bases and J by 4 bases, leaving 16 bases between them. CDR3 bases: TGCAGCGTTGACGCGGGGACGGGGGTCGGAAACACCATATATTTT. Translation gives CSVDAGTGVGNTIYF.

Ten or more counts support this clonotype. The rearrangement joins TRBV29-1 to TRBJ1-1; D is unresolved. Germline assignment: CDR1 SQVTM and CDR2 ANQGSEA. Trimming pared 7 bases from V and 5 bases from J, leaving 11 bases between. CDR3 size: 11 residues. The CDR3 spells CSGNGGTEAFF. CDR3 DNA sequence: TGCAGCGGGAACGGAGGGACTGAAGCTTTCTTT.

This clonotype showed up many times. The chain recombines TRBV19 with TRBJ1-2; possible D gene TRBD1, 5 bases. The CDR3 sequence is 12 residues long. CDR1 and CDR2 from the germline V gene are LNHDA and SQIVND (reference sequence). V shed 6 bases and J shed 8 bases, with 13 bases lying between them. The CDR3 region is CASSMGLWGYTF. CDR3 coding DNA: TGTGCCAGTAGCATGGGACTGTGGGGCTACACCTTC.

This clonotype showed up many times. The chain recombines TRBV2 with TRBJ2-1; 9 nucleotides agree with TRBD2. V dropped 7 bases and J dropped 4; count of bases not matched to a gene: 11. This CDR3 has 16 amino acids. Germline V CDR1 and CDR2: SNHLY, FYNNEI. CDR3 nucleotide sequence: TGTGCCAGCAATACCGCGCGGCGGGAGGGGTACAATGAGCAGTTCTTC. Translating gives CASNTARREGYNEQFF.

Details on this clonotype: Germline is not matched at one junction end, which may reflect a read error. The chain has TRBV11-2 and TRBJ2-3; a possible D gene is TRBD2 (6 bases). This CDR3 is 13 amino acids long. Germline values: CDR1 SGHAT, CDR2 FQNNGV. CDR3 loop: CASSSSVRDGRDF. The CDR3 DNA sequence: TGTGCCAGCAGCTCATCCGTTCGAGACGGGAGAGATTTT.

This clonotype turned up a few times. V and J are TRBV5-1 and TRBJ2-6, with D possibly matching TRBD1 (5 bases). V lost 2 bases and J 0 bases, leaving 15 bases between the germline ends. Germline V gene sequence: CDR1 SGHRS, CDR2 YFSETQ. The CDR3 is made up of 18 amino acids. The CDR3 loop is CASSLTGPVLSGANVLTF. The CDR3 coding sequence is TGCGCCAGCAGCTTAACAGGCCCAGTCCTCTCTGGGGCCAACGTCCTGACTTTC.

Ten or more counts support this clonotype. The rearrangement uses TRBV19 and TRBJ2-1; 11 bases map to TRBD2. Germline CDR1 reads LNHDA; CDR2 reads SQIVND (reference sequence). V shed 2 bases, J shed 15 bases, and the junction held 15 bases outside the gene matches. This CDR3 has 16 amino acids. Written as DNA, the CDR3 is TGTGCCAGTAGTATATACCCGGGAACTAGCGGGAGTAGGCTGTTCTTC. This codes for CASSIYPGTSGSRLFF. Full variable domain (missing parts from reference TRBV19 and TRBJ2-1): DGGITQSPKYLFRKEGQNVTLSCEQNLNHDAMYWYRQDPGQGLRLIYYSQIVNDFQKGDIAEGYSVSREKKESFPLTVTSAQKNPTAFYLCASSIYPGTSGSRLFFGPGTRLTVL.

This clonotype was picked up a small number of times. The chain recombines TRBV12-3 or TRBV12-4 with TRBJ1-5; 9 bases align to TRBD1. The CDR3 is 17 amino acids. V lost 5 bases and J lost 0; bases outside the gene matches: 8. The CDR3, as DNA: TGTGCCAGCAGTGGGACAGGGAGTTTGGCTAGCAATCAGCCCCAGCATTTT. Translated: CASSGTGSLASNQPQHF.

The CDR3 DNA is TGCAGTGCCATAACTAGCGGGAGAGATACGCAGTATTTT. Translated, it gives CSAITSGRDTQYF. The genes are TRBV20-1 and TRBJ2-3, with 11 bases aligning to TRBD2. The CDR3 covers 13 residues. After removal of 6 bases from V and 5 bases from J, the junction contained 4 bases not matched to a gene. In germline, CDR1 is DFQATT, CDR2 SNEGSKA (reference sequence).

This clonotype has a count of ten or more. The J gene is TRBJ2-1, the V gene TRBV20-1; 9 bases align to TRBD2. Trimming cost V 4 bases and J 6 bases; bases outside gene matches: 10. This CDR3 is built from 15 residues. Germline CDR1 reads DFQATT; CDR2 reads SNEGSKA (reference sequence). The CDR3 sequence: CSAKTAGGVSNEQFF. CDR3 DNA sequence: TGCAGTGCTAAAACAGCGGGAGGAGTCAGCAATGAGCAGTTCTTC.

This clonotype has at least ten counts. This chain uses TRBV20-1 with TRBJ2-1, with 11 bases lining up with TRBD2. CDR3 length: 14 amino acids. The germline V gene has CDR1 DFQATT and CDR2 SNEGSKA (reference sequence). V trimming: 2 bases; J trimming: 10 bases; junction bases outside the gene matches: 7. The CDR3 region has the DNA TGCAGTGCTAGATCGGCTAGCGGGAGGACAGAGCAGTTCTTC. As protein: CSARSASGRTEQFF.

This clonotype was counted only a few times. The chain recombines TRBV7-2 with TRBJ1-3, with TRBD1 as a possible D gene (5 bases). V gave up 5 bases and J gave up 2 bases, with 13 bases separating them. The CDR3 is 15 amino acids. CDR1 and CDR2 (germline): SGHTA, FQGNSA. CDR3 loop: CASSREDNTGNTIYF. The CDR3 DNA reads TGTGCCAGCAGCCGTGAGGACAACACTGGAAACACCATATATTTT.

This clonotype appeared a single time. V is TRBV6-2 or TRBV6-3 and J is TRBJ2-2; a weak D match, TRBD1 (5 bases). Germline V gene data show CDR1 as MNHEY and CDR2 as SVGEGT. CDR3 size: 16 residues. With 6 bases removed from V and 1 base from J, the gap between germline ends came to 15 bases. The CDR3 spells CASRTERQRNTGELFF. CDR3 nucleotide sequence: TGTGCCAGCAGGACCGAACGACAGAGGAACACCGGGGAGCTGTTTTTT.

This clonotype showed up just a few times. The CDR3 DNA reads TGTGCCAGCAGCATGGACAGTAATAGCGCTGAAGCTTTCTTT. This sequence encodes CASSMDSNSAEAFF. The chain uses TRBV6-4 and TRBJ1-1; the D gene is possibly TRBD1 (6 bases). Germline CDR1 reads MRHNA; CDR2 reads SNTAGT. Trimming shortened V by 6 bases and J by 6 bases, and 17 bases separated the two germline ends. This CDR3 has 14 amino acids.